This T cell receptor (beta chain) was identified during a study of T cells after yellow fever vaccination. The V gene lost 3 bases and the J gene lost 3 bases, with 17 bases spanning the gap. The CDR3 has 17 amino acids. CDR1 is LGHNA and CDR2 is YSLEER in the germline V gene. The TCR cDNA carried a universal primer site and UMIs from 5'RACE template switching. TCRdb re-analysed the 5' RACE reads in MiXCR, keeping a single row per CDR3 protein. The data contain some 560,000 distinct CDR3 sequences, about a sixth of them singletons. This chain connects TRBV4-3 to TRBJ2-2, with D tentatively TRBD1 (6 bases). Specimen: PBMCs, collected about 5 days after the first yellow fever vaccination. The TCR sequence derives from a man aged 18 to 30 who received the YFV17D yellow fever vaccine. CDR3 sequence (DNA): TGCGCCAGCAGCCATGAGGGGGACCGTAAATACACCGGGGAGCTGTTTTTT. The encoded protein is CASSHEGDRKYTGELFF.